The sequence of this T cell receptor beta chain was determined in a study of blood T cells in healthy people across ages. Overall study: Per two T cells, template switching captured roughly one barcoded beta molecule.

Trimming shortened V by 5 bases and J by 5 bases, and 15 bases separated the two germline ends. Germline CDR1 SGHAT, CDR2 FQNNGV. The CDR3 loop spans 14 amino acids. Through a sample-barcoded 5' primer and a J-beta primer mix, a second PCR was run for 7 to 11 cycles. A single record per CDR3 protein comes from TCRdb applying MiXCR to the 5' RACE reads. The sample yields fewer than 800,000 distinct CDR3 sequences, roughly 20% seen once. Sequencing was done on a sample of blood. This sequence joins TRBV11-2 and TRBJ2-5, with D unresolved. The sequence was collected from a man between 70 and 80 years old in good health. CDR3 DNA: TGTGCCAGCAGCGCAACCTCCCGGTTCGAGACCCAGTACTTC. This encodes CASSATSRFETQYF.